Below, 24 T cell receptor beta chains from the same sample are listed, as sequenced in a study of tumor-infiltrating lymphocytes in oesophageal squamous cell carcinoma. From the PCR reads, TCRdb called clonotypes with MiXCR, one entry per CDR3 protein. The sample contains approximately 17,000 distinct CDR3 sequences, less than 55% of which appear only once. Sequenced sample: blood. These receptors all stem from a female donor with esophageal squamous cell carcinoma.

This clonotype was detected only a few times. This chain uses TRBV7-8 with TRBJ1-4; D gene ambiguous. The germline gives CDR1 SGHVS, CDR2 FQNEAQ. Deletions cut 2 bases from V and 0 bases from J, with 10 bases between. The CDR3 totals 16 residues. CDR3 bases: TGTGCCAGCAGCTTAAGTGGCGTTGCAACTAATGAAAAACTGTTTTTT. Amino acids: CASSLSGVATNEKLFF.

This clonotype was seen repeatedly, ten times or more. The chain couples TRBV19 to TRBJ1-1, with D possibly TRBD1 on 5 matching bases. The CDR3 has 12 amino acids. The V end lost 7 bases, the J end lost 0 bases, and 6 bases lay between the germline ends. The germline V gene has CDR1 LNHDA and CDR2 SQIVND (reference sequence). Here the CDR3 reads CASMGVNTEAFF. DNA for the CDR3: TGTGCCAGTATGGGGGTGAACACTGAAGCTTTCTTT.

The genes are TRBV7-6 and TRBJ2-6; weak D call: TRBD2 (5 bases). Germline assignment: CDR1 SGHVS and CDR2 FNYEAQ. CDR3 size: 15 residues. Trimming left V 3 bases short and J 4 bases short, with 10 bases between. As DNA, the CDR3 is TGTGCCAGCAGCTTGGGCCCGGGGGGGGCCAACGTCCTGACTTTC. Encoded protein: CASSLGPGGANVLTF.

This chain connects TRBV20-1 to TRBJ1-1, with a tentative D call TRBD1 (5 bases). CDR1 DFQATT and CDR2 SNEGSKA come from the germline V gene (reference sequence). Trimming took off 3 bases at V and 4 bases at J, with 9 bases between the two ends. The length of the CDR3 is 12 residues. CDR3: CSARYGTTEAFF. CDR3 nucleotide sequence: TGCAGTGCTAGGTACGGGACCACTGAAGCTTTCTTT.

The chain is built from TRBV9 and TRBJ2-5; 14 bases match TRBD2. Germline V lookup: CDR1 SGDLS, CDR2 YYNGEE. The CDR3 totals 16 residues. The V gene end was trimmed by 6 bases and the J gene end by 4 bases; junction bases not matched to a gene: 8. CDR3 sequence: CASNNPGLAGAETQYF. CDR3 bases: TGTGCCAGCAACAATCCGGGACTAGCGGGAGCAGAGACCCAGTACTTC.

DNA of the CDR3: TGCAGCGTTGTCTGGGGGCCGGTAGATACGCAGTATTTT. This encodes CSVVWGPVDTQYF. The chain combines TRBV29-1 with TRBJ2-3; maybe TRBD1 (6 bases). Germline CDR1 is SQVTM and CDR2 is ANQGSEA. Trimming stripped 4 bases from V and 5 bases from J, with 13 bases between. The CDR3 contains 13 residues.

Many counts were recorded for this clonotype. CDR3 in DNA: TGTGCCAGCAGTTACTGGGGTAAAGTTAGCAATCAGCCCCAGCATTTT. Protein sequence: CASSYWGKVSNQPQHF. This sequence joins TRBV6-6 and TRBJ1-5; D is unclear. The CDR3 is made up of 16 amino acids. The V gene's germline CDR1 is MNHNY and CDR2 SVGAGI (reference sequence). The ends were cut back, 1 base at V and 0 bases at J, with 10 bases in the middle.

This clonotype was counted a single time. V is TRBV6-1 and J is TRBJ2-1; D not certain. Gene TRBJ2-7 matches the end of the DNA better, so the J call may be wrong. In germline, CDR1 is MNHNS, CDR2 SASEGT. This CDR3 comprises 12 residues. The CDR3: CATLGSAYEQYF. For the CDR3, the DNA is TGTGCCACCCTCGGGTCCGCCTACGAGCAGTACTTC.

The gene calls are TRBV9 and TRBJ2-1, with a weak D call TRBD1 (6 bases). CDR3 length: 12 amino acids. V was trimmed by 4 bases and J by 7 bases, leaving 9 bases between them. Germline V gene lookup returns CDR1 SGDLS and CDR2 YYNGEE. The chain's CDR3 is CASSTQGNEQFF. CDR3 DNA sequence: TGTGCCAGCAGCACACAGGGAAATGAGCAGTTCTTC.

This clonotype appeared many times. The rearrangement joins TRBV5-1 to TRBJ2-1; D possibly corresponds to TRBD2 (6 bases). V was shortened by 0 bases and J by 1 base, with 11 bases between the two germline ends. The CDR3 totals 16 residues. CDR1 is SGHRS, CDR2 YFSETQ, per germline. The CDR3 region has the DNA TGCGCCAGCAGCTTGGCCCGTGGGGGGTCCTACAATGAGCAGTTCTTC. It encodes CASSLARGGSYNEQFF.

The chain joins TRBV7-8 to TRBJ2-3; the D gene is possibly TRBD2 (7 bases). Trimming pared 1 base from V and 4 bases from J, leaving 18 bases between. This CDR3 is built from 17 residues. Germline V gives CDR1 SGHVS, CDR2 FQNEAQ. CDR3 bases: TGTGCCAGCAGCTTAGAGATGGGGGGGTGGGGGCCAGATACGCAGTATTTT. It encodes CASSLEMGGWGPDTQYF.

This chain connects TRBV7-2 to TRBJ2-1, with a tentative D call TRBD2 (5 bases). The J call may be faulty, since TRBJ2-7 better matches the DNA end. The CDR3 contains 12 residues. CDR1 and CDR2 (germline): SGHTA, FQGNSA. CDR3 sequence reads: CASSRQRNEQYF. The CDR3 region has the DNA TGTGCCAGCAGCCGTCAGCGGAACGAGCAGTACTTC.

A few counts support this clonotype. This CDR3 fails to terminate in the conserved phenylalanine or tryptophan, so it likely reflects a read error. The DNA is omitted, as the CDR3 cannot be located on it reliably, and the CDR3 follows TCRdb's listing. V gene TRBV28 combines with J gene TRBJ2-1; TRBD2 is the table's D call, not checked against the DNA. Counting both end residues, the CDR3 totals 14 amino acids. Germline V CDR1 and CDR2: MDHEN, SYDVKM. CDR3 protein: CASSYGNYGYTFGS.

The chain is built from TRBV6-1 and TRBJ2-4, with D possibly matching TRBD1 (6 bases). The J call may be in error: the DNA end matches TRBJ2-7 better. Germline CDR1 reads MNHNS; CDR2 reads SASEGT. This CDR3 comprises 15 residues. CDR3 region: CASSEDGGGAYEQYF. CDR3 nucleotides: TGTGCCAGCAGTGAAGACGGTGGGGGCGCTTACGAGCAGTACTTC.

The gene calls are TRBV6-1 and TRBJ2-5; D perhaps matches TRBD2 (6 bases). The end of the DNA is better explained by TRBJ2-7, so the J call may be wrong. The CDR3 is 14 amino acids. CDR1 MNHNS and CDR2 SASEGT come from the germline V gene. CDR3 in DNA: TGTGCCAGCTCAAGGGACTTCAGCTCCTACGAGCAGTACTTC. Its translation: CASSRDFSSYEQYF.

The gene calls are TRBV7-2 and TRBJ2-3; D not certain. Germline V gene lookup returns CDR1 SGHTA and CDR2 FQGNSA. Trimming shortened V by 2 bases and J by 6 bases, and 9 bases separated the two germline ends. The CDR3 covers 13 residues. The CDR3 DNA follows: TGTGCCAGCAGCTTACCGCAAGCGGATACGCAGTATTTT. It encodes CASSLPQADTQYF. Combining the CDR3 with reference TRBV7-2 and TRBJ2-3 gives the whole variable domain GAGVSQSPSNKVTEKGKDVELRCDPISGHTALYWYRQSLGQGLEFLIYFQGNSAPDKSGLPSDRFSAERTGGSVSTLTIQRTQQEDSAVYLCASSLPQADTQYFGPGTRLTVL.

This chain joins TRBV7-6 and TRBJ2-3; D unclear. This CDR3 has 13 amino acids. CDR1 and CDR2 (germline): SGHVS, FNYEAQ. V was shortened by 5 bases and J by 6 bases, with 12 bases between the two germline ends. Here the CDR3 reads CASSARQADTQYF. In DNA form, the CDR3 reads TGTGCCAGCAGCGCGCGGCAAGCGGATACGCAGTATTTT.

Comments on this clonotype: No conserved phenylalanine or tryptophan is present at the end of the CDR3, so a read error is the likely explanation. The DNA is left out, because the CDR3 cannot be placed on it with certainty; the CDR3 is given as TCRdb lists it. This chain links TRBV5-6 with TRBJ2-7; the DNA was not used to check the table's D call, TRBD2. Germline V lookup: CDR1 SGHDT, CDR2 YYEEEE. The CDR3 spans 16 amino acids, including both terminal residues. The CDR3: CASTPAGYNYGYTFGS.

CDR3 amino acids: CASSLRGEYQETQYF. The CDR3, as DNA: TGTGCCAGCAGCTTAAGAGGGGAGTACCAAGAGACCCAGTACTTC. The J gene is TRBJ2-5, the V gene TRBV11-2, with D tentatively TRBD1 or TRBD2 (5 bases each). The CDR3 is made up of 15 amino acids. Trimming left V 2 bases short and J 0 bases short, with 10 bases between. Germline values: CDR1 SGHAT, CDR2 FQNNGV. Complete variable domain (other parts from reference TRBV11-2 and TRBJ2-5): EAGVAQSPRYKIIEKRQSVAFWCNPISGHATLYWYQQILGQGPKLLIQFQNNGVVDDSQLPKDRFSAERLKGVDSTLKIQPAKLEDSAVYLCASSLRGEYQETQYFGPGTRLLVL.

A remark on this clonotype: This may stem from a read error, because a much larger clone lies one nucleotide away. No conserved phenylalanine or tryptophan is present at the end of the CDR3, so a read error is the likely explanation. The chain couples TRBV4-1 to TRBJ2-3; 9 nucleotides agree with TRBD2. Germline trimming cut 1 base from V and 1 base from J; bases unmatched to any gene: 0. The germline V gene has CDR1 MGHRA and CDR2 YSYEKL. This CDR3 is 15 amino acids long. CDR3 DNA: TGCGCCAGCAGCCAAGGACTAGCGGGCACAGATACGCAGTATTAT. This encodes CASSQGLAGTDTQYY.

The rearrangement uses TRBV7-3 and TRBJ2-1, with a tentative D call TRBD2 (5 bases). The J call may not be correct, given that the DNA end is closer to TRBJ2-7. This CDR3 is 12 amino acids long. CDR1 and CDR2 (germline): SGHTA, FQGTGA. The CDR3 is CASSPVGAEQYF. The CDR3 DNA reads as TGTGCCAGCAGCCCTGTGGGAGCGGAGCAGTACTTC.

This clonotype was seen repeatedly, ten times or more. This chain connects TRBV5-1 to TRBJ2-7, with a weak D call TRBD2 (5 bases). V lost 3 bases, J lost 0 bases, and 10 bases lay in between. Looked up from germline, CDR1 is SGHRS and CDR2 is YFSETQ. The CDR3 is 14 amino acids. The CDR3: CASSSLTSSYEQYF. The CDR3 DNA is TGCGCCAGCAGCTCCTTAACTAGCTCCTACGAGCAGTACTTC.

This chain links TRBV7-2 with TRBJ2-3; the match to TRBD1 covers 8 bases. The assigned J gene may be wrong: the sequence end matches TRBJ2-1 better. Germline V CDR1 and CDR2: SGHTA, FQGNSA. The CDR3 is made up of 13 amino acids. The DNA for the CDR3 is TGTGCCAGCAGCTCCGACAGGGGCGGGGAGCAGTTCTTC. This encodes CASSSDRGGEQFF.

This chain uses TRBV12-3 or TRBV12-4 with TRBJ2-7; 10 nucleotides line up with TRBD2. The ends lost 5 bases at V and 6 bases at J; junction bases unmatched: 7. The CDR3 is 14 residues long. This CDR3 is CASSRSGRYSEQYF. CDR3 nucleotides: TGTGCCAGCAGTCGTAGCGGGAGGTATAGCGAGCAGTACTTC.